These 24 T cell receptor beta chains were all obtained from the same sample, sequenced in a study of blood T cell repertoires in COVID-19. Generated by immunoSEQ multiplex PCR, the TCRdb table keeps only in-frame clones and is missing some. The sample lists over 250,000 clones; roughly 88% were seen once. Sequencing was carried out using peripheral blood. All receptors derive from a woman in her sixties or seventies with acute or convalescent COVID-19.

The rearrangement joins TRBV28 to TRBJ2-7; TRBD1 aligns across 7 bases. Trimming took 10 bases from V and 4 from J; bases not matched to a gene: 4. The CDR3 has 11 residues. The germline V gene encodes CDR1 MDHEN and CDR2 SYDVKM. CDR3: CATGTAYEQYF. CDR3 coding DNA: TGTGCCACCGGGACAGCATACGAGCAGTACTTC.

The gene calls are TRBV10-2 and TRBJ2-1; 16 bases fit TRBD2. The CDR3 spans 16 residues. CDR1 WSHSY and CDR2 SAAADI come from the germline V gene. J gave up 12 bases and V 6 bases, and 11 bases lay outside the gene matches. Here the CDR3 DNA reads TGCGCCAGCAGCTCTACCGGGACTAGCGGGGGGGCGGGGCAGTTCTTC. Its translation is CASSSTGTSGGAGQFF.

The rearrangement joins TRBV7-3 to TRBJ1-2; TRBD1 is a possible D gene (5 bases). This CDR3 is built from 15 residues. V dropped 2 bases and J dropped 6 bases, with 16 bases sitting between them. Per germline, CDR1 SGHTA and CDR2 FQGTGA. CDR3 nucleotide sequence: TGTGCCAGCAGCTTAGGGGCGGAGGGGCCCCATGGCTACACCTTC. Translation: CASSLGAEGPHGYTF. The full variable domain, its missing parts supplied by reference TRBV7-3 and TRBJ1-2, is GAGVSQTPSNKVTEKGKYVELRCDPISGHTALYWYRQSLGQGPEFLIYFQGTGAADDSGLPNDRFFAVRPEGSVSTLKIQRTERGDSAVYLCASSLGAEGPHGYTFGSGTRLTVV.

The V and J genes are TRBV7-2 and TRBJ1-5; 7 nucleotides align to TRBD1. The CDR3 is 15 residues long. Germline values: CDR1 SGHTA, CDR2 FQGNSA. V was clipped by 1 base and J by 5 bases; unmatched bases: 5. CDR3 sequence (DNA): TGTGCCAGCAGCTTAGGGAACAGGGGCTATCAGCCCCAGCATTTT. It translates to CASSLGNRGYQPQHF.

A single count supports this clone. V and J are TRBV20-1 and TRBJ2-3; 11 bases are shared with TRBD2. Germline loops: CDR1 DFQATT, CDR2 SNEGSKA (reference sequence). Trimming cost V 3 bases and J 4 bases; bases outside gene matches: 6. The CDR3 has 15 amino acids. The CDR3 region has the DNA TGCAGTGCTAGTAGCGGGGGGGCAACCCCAGATACGCAGTATTTT. Its translation is CSASSGGATPDTQYF.

This chain joins TRBV5-4 and TRBJ2-3; maybe TRBD2 (6 bases). Germline V lookup: CDR1 SGHNT, CDR2 YYREEE (reference sequence). CDR3 length: 15 amino acids. Trimming left V 4 bases short and J 4 bases short, with 16 bases between. As DNA, the CDR3 is TGTGCCAGCAGCCCCGGGGGAAGGCGGCCAGATACGCAGTATTTT. Encoded protein: CASSPGGRRPDTQYF.

The CDR3 region is CASSATGPGNTIYF. The CDR3 DNA reads as TGTGCCAGCAGCGCGACAGGGCCTGGAAACACCATATATTTT. This chain joins TRBV3-1 (or the pseudogene TRBV3-2) and TRBJ1-3; 7 bases are a match to TRBD1. This CDR3 spans 14 amino acids. Trimming at V came to 5 bases and at J to 2 bases, leaving 3 bases not matched to a gene. Germline V gives CDR1 LGHDT, CDR2 YNNKEL (reference sequence).

The genes are TRBV4-1 and TRBJ2-1; TRBD2 aligns across 10 bases. J gave up 8 bases and V 0 bases, and 10 bases lay outside the gene matches. CDR1 MGHRA and CDR2 YSYEKL come from the germline V gene. The CDR3 runs to 17 residues. In DNA form, the CDR3 reads TGCGCCAGCAGCCAAGATACAGTAGCGGGGGGTGGCGATGAGCAGTTCTTC. Its translation: CASSQDTVAGGGDEQFF.

This clone was seen just once. The rearrangement joins TRBV18 to TRBJ1-5, with D possibly matching TRBD1 (6 bases). Germline V gives CDR1 KGHSH, CDR2 LQKENI. The CDR3 runs 15 residues. The ends were cut back, 3 bases at V and 2 bases at J, with 11 bases in the middle. In nucleotides, the CDR3 is TGTGCCAGCTCACCGACAGGAGTCGGCAATCAGCCCCAGCATTTT. It encodes CASSPTGVGNQPQHF. Looking up the rest from reference TRBV18 and TRBJ1-5 gives the full variable domain: NAGVMQNPRHLVRRRGQEARLRCSPMKGHSHVYWYRQLPEEGLKFMVYLQKENIIDESGMPKERFSAEFPKEGPSILRIQQVVRGDSAAYFCASSPTGVGNQPQHFGDGTRLSIL.

The chain carries TRBV21-1 and TRBJ1-1. TRBV21-1 is noted as a pseudogene. The CDR3 has 12 residues. The CDR3 sequence is CATHTREGEAFF. Written as DNA, the CDR3 is TGTGCCACCCACACCCGGGAAGGGGAAGCTTTCTTT.

The chain is built from TRBV9 and TRBJ2-1; 8 bases line up with TRBD2. Germline CDR1 SGDLS, CDR2 YYNGEE. The V gene end was trimmed by 3 bases and the J gene end by 6 bases; junction bases not matched to a gene: 11. CDR3 length: 16 residues. CDR3 protein: CASSAGGDSYFNEQFF. The CDR3, as DNA: TGTGCCAGCAGCGCCGGGGGGGACTCCTACTTCAATGAGCAGTTCTTC.

This sequence joins TRBV4-1 and TRBJ1-1, with D possibly being TRBD1 (6 bases). The V gene's germline CDR1 is MGHRA and CDR2 YSYEKL. This CDR3 is built from 17 residues. V was trimmed by 7 bases and J by 4 bases, leaving 25 bases between them. CDR3 region: CASTPEKGVRSATEAFF. The DNA of the CDR3 is TGCGCCAGCACTCCTGAAAAGGGGGTAAGGTCAGCCACTGAAGCTTTCTTT.

J is TRBJ2-1 and V is TRBV11-2; possibly TRBD1 for D (6 bases). V lost 1 base and J 7 bases, leaving 11 bases between the germline ends. The germline V gene encodes CDR1 SGHAT and CDR2 FQNNGV. The CDR3 consists of 14 residues. CDR3 in amino acids: CASSLGTAVNEQFF. As DNA, the CDR3 is TGTGCCAGCAGCTTAGGGACAGCCGTTAATGAGCAGTTCTTC.

The rearrangement joins TRBV6-2 or TRBV6-3 to TRBJ2-5; TRBD2 matches at 14 bases. Germline V CDR1 and CDR2: MNHEY, SVGEGT. The CDR3 covers 16 residues. After removal of 6 bases from V and 4 bases from J, the junction contained 7 bases not matched to a gene. The CDR3 loop is CASSSRLAGGLETQYF. Here the CDR3 DNA reads TGTGCCAGCAGCTCCAGACTAGCGGGGGGGCTAGAGACCCAGTACTTC.

The chain employs TRBV6-6 and TRBJ1-1, with D possibly matching TRBD1 (6 bases). Germline values: CDR1 MNHNY, CDR2 SVGAGI (reference sequence). There are 15 residues in the CDR3. Trimming removed 2 bases from V and 3 bases from J, with 13 bases in between. This chain's CDR3 is CASSYGGRGDTEAFF. The CDR3, as DNA: TGTGCCAGCAGTTACGGTGGCAGGGGAGACACTGAAGCTTTCTTT.

This sequence joins TRBV27 and TRBJ1-1, with D tentatively TRBD1 (6 bases). Trimming shortened V by 9 bases and J by 4 bases, and 21 bases separated the two germline ends. Germline CDR1 is MNHEY and CDR2 is SMNVEV (reference sequence). This CDR3 has 15 amino acids. CDR3 DNA sequence: TGTGCCAGTCAAACTTCAGGGGCTGTGAGCACTGAAGCTTTCTTT. This codes for CASQTSGAVSTEAFF.

This sequence joins TRBV10-3 and TRBJ1-1; D is undetermined. The CDR3 covers 11 residues. CDR1 is ENHRY, CDR2 SYGVKD, per germline. Trimming took off 4 bases at V and 5 bases at J, with 5 bases between the two ends. The CDR3 DNA reads as TGTGCCATCAGTGTTCGGACTGAAGCTTTCTTT. It translates to CAISVRTEAFF.

This rearrangement joins TRBV10-3 to TRBJ2-7; D is uncertain. The CDR3 totals 12 residues. Germline loops: CDR1 ENHRY, CDR2 SYGVKD. Between the trimmed V and J ends, which lost 4 bases and 2 bases, there was a span of 6 bases. The CDR3 here is CAISGHPYEQYF. The CDR3 coding sequence is TGTGCCATCAGTGGGCACCCCTACGAGCAGTACTTC.

V gene TRBV11-2 combines with J gene TRBJ1-1; 8 bases align to TRBD1. The germline gives CDR1 SGHAT, CDR2 FQNNGV. The V gene end was trimmed by 3 bases and the J gene end by 0 bases; junction bases not matched to a gene: 9. The CDR3 has 17 residues. The CDR3 DNA reads as TGTGCCAGCAGCTTGGGGGACAGGCTCCTCATGAACACTGAAGCTTTCTTT. It translates to CASSLGDRLLMNTEAFF.

This chain uses TRBV5-1 with TRBJ1-6; 8 bases map to TRBD1. Trimming removed 0 bases from V and 7 bases from J; junction bases left unmatched: 3. Germline values: CDR1 SGHRS, CDR2 YFSETQ. The CDR3 spans 15 residues. The CDR3 region has the DNA TGCGCCAGCAGCTTGGGGACAGGGCCCAATTCACCCCTCCACTTT. Its translation: CASSLGTGPNSPLHF.

This clone was found a few times. The rearrangement joins TRBV30 to TRBJ2-2, with D unresolved. Germline values: CDR1 GTSNPN, CDR2 SVGIG (reference sequence). V lost 0 bases to trimming and J lost 5 bases, with 10 bases between them. This CDR3 is 14 amino acids long. CDR3 amino acids: CAWSVDITTGELFF. The CDR3 nucleotides are TGTGCCTGGAGTGTCGACATCACAACCGGGGAGCTGTTTTTT.

The rearrangement links TRBV5-5 to TRBJ2-5, with D possibly matching TRBD1 (5 bases). The germline V gene has CDR1 SGHKS and CDR2 YYEKEE (reference sequence). Trimming removed 0 bases at V and 5 bases at J, with 11 bases between. The CDR3 sequence is 14 residues long. CDR3 loop: CASSLEGAKETQYF. In DNA form, the CDR3 reads TGTGCCAGCAGCTTGGAAGGGGCTAAGGAGACCCAGTACTTC.

V is TRBV5-5 and J is TRBJ2-1, with D possibly being TRBD1 (6 bases). Germline V gene lookup returns CDR1 SGHKS and CDR2 YYEKEE (reference sequence). This CDR3 contains 18 residues. With 6 bases removed from V and 0 bases from J, the gap between germline ends came to 22 bases. CDR3 DNA: TGTGCCAGCAATCTTGCCAGGGGCGCCATACTCTCCTACAATGAGCAGTTCTTC. Its translation is CASNLARGAILSYNEQFF. Full variable domain (rest looked up from reference TRBV5-5 and TRBJ2-1): DAGVTQSPTHLIKTRGQQVTLRCSPISGHKSVSWYQQVLGQGPQFIFQYYEKEERGRGNFPDRFSARQFPNYSSELNVNALLLGDSALYLCASNLARGAILSYNEQFFGPGTRLTVL.

V gene TRBV30 combines with J gene TRBJ1-1; the D gene is possibly TRBD1 (5 bases). The CDR3 is made up of 11 amino acids. Trimming left V 2 bases short and J 8 bases short, with 9 bases between. Germline V gene sequence: CDR1 GTSNPN, CDR2 SVGIG (reference sequence). CDR3 in amino acids: CAWSLRGEAFF. CDR3 DNA sequence: TGTGCCTGGAGTTTACGGGGGGAAGCTTTCTTT.